These T cell receptor beta chains were read from a single sample in a study of sequential checkpoint blockade in melanoma. TCRdb's table, derived via immunoSEQ multiplex PCR, lists solely in-frame clones and lacks some. The table records about 13,000 clones, 70% to 80% of them present only once. The source material was CD8+ T cells sorted from blood (inferred from file names), sampled from a patient given nivolumab and ipilimumab in sequence. The receptors shown here come from a human donor with melanoma. Each CDR3 is given with its conserved first and last residue. The order of the fields is clone size, V gene, CDR3 protein. Only some rows state a clone size, as once, few, many or a class for expanded clones.

clone_size: NA
v_call: TRBV29-1
cdr3_aa: CSVYQGARYGYTF

clone_size: NA
v_call: TRBV7-3
cdr3_aa: CASSEGTGLGEQYF

clone_size: NA
v_call: TRBV9
cdr3_aa: CASSAPSGEQFF

clone_size: NA
v_call: TRBV19
cdr3_aa: CASSIEGGFQETQYF

clone_size: NA
v_call: TRBV18
cdr3_aa: CASSPGTGPGEQYF

clone_size: NA
v_call: TRBV25-1
cdr3_aa: CASSESGGLNTGELFF

clone_size: NA
v_call: TRBV13
cdr3_aa: CASSLGDSAYEQYF

clone_size: NA
v_call: TRBV7-6
cdr3_aa: CASSDPTVSTDTQYF

clone_size: NA
v_call: TRBV5-6
cdr3_aa: CASSFSLAGSTDTQYF

clone_size: NA
v_call: TRBV6-5
cdr3_aa: CASSYGGAQPQHF

clone_size: NA
v_call: TRBV6-1
cdr3_aa: CASSLREGYEQYF

clone_size: NA
v_call: TRBV6-5
cdr3_aa: CASSPRSAPGNTIYF

clone_size: once
v_call: TRBV5-4
cdr3_aa: CASSFGGGELFF

clone_size: NA
v_call: TRBV20-1
cdr3_aa: CSARDQGVEYF

clone_size: NA
v_call: TRBV27
cdr3_aa: CASSLNPSGRASDEQFF

clone_size: NA
v_call: TRBV7-3
cdr3_aa: CASSLQGAGTEAFF

clone_size: NA
v_call: TRBV6-1
cdr3_aa: CASSELDRGRDGYTF

clone_size: once
v_call: TRBV30
cdr3_aa: CAWRQGYEQYF

clone_size: NA
v_call: TRBV27
cdr3_aa: CASSLAGRSYEQYF

clone_size: NA
v_call: TRBV6-4
cdr3_aa: CASSEQGTIYNEQFF

clone_size: NA
v_call: TRBV27
cdr3_aa: CASSSRDTQYF

clone_size: NA
v_call: TRBV19
cdr3_aa: CASSIGAPSSYNEQFF

clone_size: NA
v_call: TRBV27
cdr3_aa: CASSDYYEQYF

clone_size: NA
v_call: TRBV7-8
cdr3_aa: CASSFIGGQGSYEQYF

clone_size: NA
v_call: TRBV10-3
cdr3_aa: CATRGIKTMGLASEQFF

clone_size: few
v_call: TRBV14
cdr3_aa: CASSQTSGYNEQFF